This T cell receptor beta chain derives from a study of control samples from healthy donors and cancer patients. The method was immunoSEQ multiplex PCR; TCRdb's version includes in-frame clones alone and lacks a portion of them. This table holds around 190,000 clones, around 94% found once. V shed 4 bases, J shed 3 bases, and the junction held 5 bases outside the gene matches. Germline CDR1 is MDHEN and CDR2 is SYDVKM. The CDR3 totals 15 residues. The chain uses TRBV28 and TRBJ2-7; the match to TRBD1 covers 11 bases. What was sequenced was blood. This TCR was sampled from a young man in good health. The CDR3 reads CASSSTGTGGYEQYF. CDR3 bases: TGTGCCAGCAGTTCCACCGGGACAGGGGGCTACGAGCAGTACTTC.